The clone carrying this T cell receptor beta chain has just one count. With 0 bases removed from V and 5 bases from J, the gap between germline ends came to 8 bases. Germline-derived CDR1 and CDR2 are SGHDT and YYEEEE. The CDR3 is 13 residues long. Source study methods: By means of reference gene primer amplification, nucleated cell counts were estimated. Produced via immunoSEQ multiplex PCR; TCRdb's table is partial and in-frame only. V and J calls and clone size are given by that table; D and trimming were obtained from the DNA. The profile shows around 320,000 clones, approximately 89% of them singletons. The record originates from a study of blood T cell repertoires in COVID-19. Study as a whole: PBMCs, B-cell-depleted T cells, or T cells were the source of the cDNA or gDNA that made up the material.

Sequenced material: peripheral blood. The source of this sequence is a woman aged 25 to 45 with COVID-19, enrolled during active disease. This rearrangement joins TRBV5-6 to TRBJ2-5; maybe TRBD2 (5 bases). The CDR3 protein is CASSLGEGETQYF. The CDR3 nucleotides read TGTGCCAGCAGCTTGGGAGAGGGTGAGACCCAGTACTTC.